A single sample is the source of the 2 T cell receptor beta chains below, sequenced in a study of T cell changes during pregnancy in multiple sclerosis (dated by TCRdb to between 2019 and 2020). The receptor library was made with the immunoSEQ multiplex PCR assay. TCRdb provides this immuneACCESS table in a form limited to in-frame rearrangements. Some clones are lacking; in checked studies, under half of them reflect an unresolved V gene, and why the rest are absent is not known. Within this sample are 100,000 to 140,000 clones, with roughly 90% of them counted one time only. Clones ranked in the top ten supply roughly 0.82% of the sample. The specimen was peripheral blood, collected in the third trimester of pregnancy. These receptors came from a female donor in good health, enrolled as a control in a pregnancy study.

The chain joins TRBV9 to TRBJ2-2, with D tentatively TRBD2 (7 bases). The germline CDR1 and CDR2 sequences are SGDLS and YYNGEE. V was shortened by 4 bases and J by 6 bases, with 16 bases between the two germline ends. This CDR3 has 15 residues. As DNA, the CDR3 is TGTGCCAGCAGCCGCCGGGGGGCGGAGCCCGGGGAGCTGTTTTTT. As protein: CASSRRGAEPGELFF.

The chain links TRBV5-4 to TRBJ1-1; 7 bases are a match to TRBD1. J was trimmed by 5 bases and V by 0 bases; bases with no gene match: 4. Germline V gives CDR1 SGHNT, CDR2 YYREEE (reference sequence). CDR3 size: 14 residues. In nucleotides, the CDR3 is TGTGCCAGCAGCTTGGCAGGGGGTCGGACTGAAGCTTTCTTT. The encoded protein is CASSLAGGRTEAFF. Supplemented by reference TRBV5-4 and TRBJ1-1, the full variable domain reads ETGVTQSPTHLIKTRGQQVTLRCSSQSGHNTVSWYQQALGQGPQFIFQYYREEENGRGNFPPRFSGLQFPNYSSELNVNALELDDSALYLCASSLAGGRTEAFFGQGTRLTVV.